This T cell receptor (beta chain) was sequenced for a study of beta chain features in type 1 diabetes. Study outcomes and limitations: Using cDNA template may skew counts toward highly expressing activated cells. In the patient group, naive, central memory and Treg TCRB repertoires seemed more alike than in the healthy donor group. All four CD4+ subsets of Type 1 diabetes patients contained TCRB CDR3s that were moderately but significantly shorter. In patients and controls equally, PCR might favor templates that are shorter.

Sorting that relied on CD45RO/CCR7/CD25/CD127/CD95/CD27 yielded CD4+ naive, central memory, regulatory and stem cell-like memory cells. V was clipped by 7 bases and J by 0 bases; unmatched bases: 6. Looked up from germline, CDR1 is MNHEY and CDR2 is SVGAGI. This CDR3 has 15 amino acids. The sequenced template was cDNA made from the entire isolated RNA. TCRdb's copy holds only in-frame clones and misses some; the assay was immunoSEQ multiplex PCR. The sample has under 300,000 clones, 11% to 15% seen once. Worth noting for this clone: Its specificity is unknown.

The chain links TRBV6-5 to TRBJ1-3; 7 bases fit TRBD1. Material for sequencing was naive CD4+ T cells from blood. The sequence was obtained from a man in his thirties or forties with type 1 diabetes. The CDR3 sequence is CASTQGQSSGNTIYF. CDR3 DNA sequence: TGTGCCAGCACTCAGGGACAGTCCTCTGGAAACACCATATATTTT.